This T cell receptor (beta chain) was documented in a study of T cells expressing NK-cell markers. About the study: Sorted T-cell subsets CD3+CD56+NKG2C+, CD3+CD56+NKG2C- and CD3+CD56-NKG2C+ were TCR beta-sequenced. The study sequenced eight donors, seven HCMV-seropositive and one seronegative. General study points: The contribution of dominant NKG2C+ clonotypes to CD8+ T cells in roughly six donors was roughly 1.0-7.5%.

To note about this clonotype: Its matching antigen is unknown.

TCRdb re-called the 5' RACE reads and shows each CDR3 protein once, DNA omitted. This sample's clone table lists 500,000 to 700,000 distinct CDR3 sequences. The germline gives CDR1 DFQATT, CDR2 SNEGSKA (reference sequence). This CDR3 is 15 amino acids long. The sample consisted of blood T cells: a sorted CD56 or NKG2C T cell subset, CD4+ or CD8+ T cells, or bulk PBMC T cells (not recorded which). The receptor was derived from a man between 18 and 35 years old in good health. This chain uses TRBV20-1 with TRBJ2-3; the D call from TCRdb, TRBD2, cannot be confirmed without DNA. The CDR3 sequence: CSARGLASGPDTQYF.